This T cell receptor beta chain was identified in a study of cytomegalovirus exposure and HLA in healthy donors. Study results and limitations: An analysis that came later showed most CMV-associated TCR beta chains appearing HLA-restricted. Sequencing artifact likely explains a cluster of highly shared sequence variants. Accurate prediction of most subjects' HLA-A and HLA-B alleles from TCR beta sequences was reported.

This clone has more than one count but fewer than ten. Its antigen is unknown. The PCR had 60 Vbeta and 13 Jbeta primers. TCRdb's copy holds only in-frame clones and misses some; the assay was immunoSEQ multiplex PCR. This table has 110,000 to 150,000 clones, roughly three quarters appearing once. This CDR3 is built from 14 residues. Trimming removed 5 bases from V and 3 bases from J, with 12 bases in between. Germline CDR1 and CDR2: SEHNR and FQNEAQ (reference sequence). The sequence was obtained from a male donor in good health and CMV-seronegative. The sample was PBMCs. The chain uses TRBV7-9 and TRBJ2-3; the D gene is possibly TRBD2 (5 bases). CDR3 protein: CASSPPGETDTQYF. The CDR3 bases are TGTGCCAGCAGCCCCCCCGGGGAGACAGATACGCAGTATTTT. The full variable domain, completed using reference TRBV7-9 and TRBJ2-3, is DTGVSQNPRHKITKRGQNVTFRCDPISEHNRLYWYRQTLGQGPEFLTYFQNEAQLEKSRLLSDRFSAERPKGSFSTLEIQRTEQGDSAMYLCASSPPGETDTQYFGPGTRLTVL.